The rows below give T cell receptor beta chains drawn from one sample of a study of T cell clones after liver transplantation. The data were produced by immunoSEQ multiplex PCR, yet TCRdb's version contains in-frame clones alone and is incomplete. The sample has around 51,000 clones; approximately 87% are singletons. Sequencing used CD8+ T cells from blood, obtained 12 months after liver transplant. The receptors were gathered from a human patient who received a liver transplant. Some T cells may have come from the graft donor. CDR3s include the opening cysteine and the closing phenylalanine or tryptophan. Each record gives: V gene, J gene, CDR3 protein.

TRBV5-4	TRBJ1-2	CASSSRDSSYYGYTF
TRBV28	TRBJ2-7	CASRAGYVFYEQYF
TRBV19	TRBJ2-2	CASRNREKGTGELFF
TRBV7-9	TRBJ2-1	CASSRELDEQFF
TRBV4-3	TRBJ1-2	CASTFGQGNYGYTF
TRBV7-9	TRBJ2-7	CASREEGPQGYEQYF
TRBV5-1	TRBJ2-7	CASSSTTGGYEQYF
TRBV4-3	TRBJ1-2	CASSQARQGAGYGYTF
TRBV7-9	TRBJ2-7	CASSSLSGGTMGQYF
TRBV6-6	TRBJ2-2	CASSYDSGTGELFF
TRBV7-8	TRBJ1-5	CASSLAFEGQPQHF